This entry describes one T cell receptor beta chain. This entry is derived from a study of blood T cell repertoires in COVID-19. The protocol was immunoSEQ multiplex PCR, while the TCRdb copy is restricted to in-frame clones and leaves out a portion. The sample carries about 63,000 clones, about 90% recorded once. Sequences were obtained from peripheral blood. This clonotype originated in a human donor in a cohort sampled during active COVID-19.

DNA for the CDR3: TGTGCCAGCTCACCGGTGACAGCCCGAGAGCTGTTTTTT. As protein: CASSPVTARELFF. The V call is TRBV18, the J call TRBJ2-2; D may be TRBD1 (5 bases). Deletions cut 3 bases from V and 11 bases from J, with 13 bases between. The germline gives CDR1 KGHSH, CDR2 LQKENI. This CDR3 has 13 residues. Filled out from reference TRBV18 and TRBJ2-2, the complete variable domain reads NAGVMQNPRHLVRRRGQEARLRCSPMKGHSHVYWYRQLPEEGLKFMVYLQKENIIDESGMPKERFSAEFPKEGPSILRIQQVVRGDSAAYFCASSPVTARELFFGEGSRLTVL.